Detailed here is one T cell receptor beta chain. The germline V and J ends were trimmed by 3 bases and 4 bases, with 4 bases remaining between them. CDR3 length: 12 amino acids. Germline V lookup: CDR1 KGHSH, CDR2 LQKENI. The sample originates from a study of Ad26.COV2.S vaccination and SARS-CoV-2 variants. The protocol was immunoSEQ multiplex PCR, while the TCRdb copy is restricted to in-frame clones and leaves out a portion. The data contain 300,000 to 450,000 clones, about 90% of them singletons. The TCR sequence derives from a human donor who had recovered from COVID-19. The source material was peripheral blood, sampled after recovery from COVID-19. J is TRBJ1-3 and V is TRBV18; no clear D gene. Here the CDR3 reads CASSPSGNTIYF. The CDR3 DNA follows: TGTGCCAGCTCACCGAGCGGAAACACCATATATTTT.